A single sample is the source of the 23 T cell receptor beta chains below, sequenced in a study of blood T cells in healthy people across ages. It was with a sample-barcoded 5' primer and a J-beta primer mix that a second PCR of roughly 7 to 12 cycles was run. One entry per CDR3 protein, called by TCRdb with MiXCR from the 5' RACE reads. The table shows 550,000 to 700,000 distinct CDR3 sequences, with 25% to 30% occurring only once. Sequenced sample: blood. The receptors stem from a woman in her seventies in good health.

This clonotype was found a few times. This chain uses TRBV18 with TRBJ2-3; D uncertain. Deletions cut 3 bases from V and 4 bases from J, with 5 bases between. The CDR3 consists of 12 residues. Germline V gene lookup returns CDR1 KGHSH and CDR2 LQKENI. The CDR3 DNA sequence: TGTGCCAGCTCACCGACACCAGATACGCAGTATTTT. Amino acid sequence: CASSPTPDTQYF.

There are a few counts of this clonotype. The chain couples TRBV18 to TRBJ2-3; 8 nucleotides align to TRBD1. This CDR3 comprises 15 residues. In germline, CDR1 is KGHSH, CDR2 LQKENI. The J segment lost 5 bases and the V segment lost 5 bases, leaving 9 bases of the junction unmatched. DNA of the CDR3: TGTGCCAGCTCAACAAGACAGGGGCGGGTAGATACGCAGTATTTT. Its translation is CASSTRQGRVDTQYF.

This clonotype has more than one count but fewer than ten. This sequence joins TRBV9 and TRBJ2-3, with 7 bases identical to TRBD1. Germline CDR1 and CDR2: SGDLS and YYNGEE. The CDR3 length is 16 residues. V lost 3 bases to trimming and J lost 2 bases; unmatched junction nucleotides: 9. The CDR3 protein is CASSGDRAGNTDTQYF. CDR3 bases: TGTGCCAGCAGCGGCGACAGGGCGGGTAACACAGATACGCAGTATTTT.

CDR3 amino acids: CSAHGGLENIQYF. The CDR3 DNA follows: TGCAGTGCTCACGGGGGACTAGAGAACATTCAGTACTTC. The chain is built from TRBV20-1 and TRBJ2-4, with 8 bases lining up with TRBD2. This CDR3 spans 13 amino acids. V shed 5 bases and J 7 bases; nucleotides not matched to a gene: 7. Germline values: CDR1 DFQATT, CDR2 SNEGSKA (reference sequence).

CDR3 nucleotides: TGTGCCAGTAAGCGGCGGAGTGAAGCCTCCTACGAGCGGTACTTC. Its translation: CASKRRSEASYERYF. The rearrangement links TRBV19 to TRBJ2-5, with D perhaps matching TRBD2 (5 bases). The CDR3 loop spans 15 amino acids. The germline CDR1 and CDR2 sequences are LNHDA and SQIVND (reference sequence). V lost 7 bases to trimming and J lost 13 bases, with 28 bases between them. The full variable domain, in which reference TRBV19 and TRBJ2-5 provide the parts outside the CDR3, is DGGITQSPKYLFRKEGQNVTLSCEQNLNHDAMYWYRQDPGQGLRLIYYSQIVNDFQKGDIAEGYSVSREKKESFPLTVTSAQKNPTAFYLCASKRRSEASYERYFGPGTRLLVL.

The rearrangement uses TRBV3-1 and TRBJ2-7, with 9 bases that match TRBD1. Losses at the gene ends were 3 bases for V and 3 bases for J; bases not matched to a gene: 9. This CDR3 is 16 amino acids long. CDR1 LGHDT and CDR2 YNNKEL come from the germline V gene (reference sequence). CDR3 in amino acids: CASSHFAGTGIYEQYF. The DNA of the CDR3 is TGTGCCAGCAGCCATTTTGCCGGGACAGGGATCTACGAGCAGTACTTC.

This clonotype has just a few counts. J is TRBJ1-1 and V is TRBV12-3 or TRBV12-4; D is possibly TRBD1 (5 bases). The CDR3 has 15 residues. V was pared by 3 bases and J by 6 bases, with 17 bases between. The DNA for the CDR3 is TGTGCCAGCAGTTTGTGGGGCAGGGAGGTTCCTGAAGCTTTCTTT. Protein sequence: CASSLWGREVPEAFF.

The chain is built from TRBV20-1 and TRBJ2-3; D is possibly TRBD1 or TRBD2 (5 bases each). The V end lost 3 bases, the J end lost 8 bases, and 9 bases lay between the germline ends. This CDR3 spans 11 amino acids. CDR1 DFQATT and CDR2 SNEGSKA come from the germline V gene (reference sequence). The CDR3 region has the DNA TGCAGTGCTAGGTCAGGGAGTACGCAGTATTTT. Its protein product is CSARSGSTQYF.

This chain joins TRBV20-1 and TRBJ2-5; D unclear. CDR3 length equals 10 residues. Trimming stripped 4 bases from V and 3 bases from J, with 3 bases between. Per the germline V gene, CDR1 is DFQATT and CDR2 is SNEGSKA (reference sequence). The CDR3 region is CSAIKETQYF. CDR3 nucleotides: TGCAGTGCTATCAAAGAGACCCAGTACTTC.

The V gene is TRBV6-2 or TRBV6-3, the J gene TRBJ2-1; a weak D match, TRBD1 (5 bases). There are 16 residues in the CDR3. The germline V gene has CDR1 MNHEY and CDR2 SVGEGT. Trimming cost V 6 bases and J 5 bases, with 20 bases left between them. This chain's CDR3 is CASRLLGQGRDNEQFF. CDR3 DNA sequence: TGTGCCAGCAGGCTCCTCGGGCAGGGAAGAGACAATGAGCAGTTCTTC.

This chain joins TRBV7-2 and TRBJ2-2, with unresolved D. Per the germline V gene, CDR1 is SGHTA and CDR2 is FQGNSA. The V and J ends lost 6 bases and 4 bases respectively, with 15 bases between them. This CDR3 is 15 amino acids long. The CDR3 coding sequence is TGTGCCAGCAGTCCTACCTCCTCGCGCACCGGGGAGCTGTTTTTT. This translates into CASSPTSSRTGELFF.

This clonotype has a handful of counts. The chain employs TRBV27 and TRBJ2-7; D ambiguous. The CDR3 has 15 amino acids. Trimming left V 6 bases short and J 2 bases short, with 17 bases between. Germline CDR1 MNHEY, CDR2 SMNVEV (reference sequence). The CDR3 is CASSMGLPSPYEQYF. The CDR3 bases are TGTGCCAGCAGCATGGGCCTTCCATCCCCCTACGAGCAGTACTTC.

The V and J genes are TRBV5-1 and TRBJ2-1; D remains ambiguous. V lost 4 bases and J 5 bases, leaving 13 bases between the germline ends. Germline V gene data show CDR1 as SGHRS and CDR2 as YFSETQ. The CDR3 spans 14 residues. CDR3 sequence reads: CASSLIPENNEQFF. The CDR3 nucleotides are TGCGCCAGCAGCCTAATTCCGGAAAACAATGAGCAGTTCTTC.

This clonotype was seen a handful of times. J is TRBJ2-3 and V is TRBV5-1, with D tentatively TRBD1 or TRBD2 (5 bases each). Trimming left V 4 bases short and J 1 base short, with 19 bases between. This CDR3 is 17 amino acids long. Looked up from germline, CDR1 is SGHRS and CDR2 is YFSETQ. This CDR3 reads CASSNVPVGGGTDTQYF. In DNA, the CDR3 is TGCGCCAGCAGCAATGTCCCCGTTGGGGGAGGCACAGATACGCAGTATTTT.

The chain recombines TRBV30 with TRBJ2-5, with D perhaps TRBD1 (6 bases). TRBJ2-1 explains the end of the DNA better; the J call may be wrong. Germline V gene data show CDR1 as GTSNPN and CDR2 as SVGIG (reference sequence). The CDR3 runs 14 residues. CDR3 nucleotide sequence: TGTGCCTGGAGTCCGGACAGTCCCATCAATGAGCAGTTCTTC. Amino acid sequence: CAWSPDSPINEQFF.

The chain recombines TRBV27 with TRBJ1-6; D unclear. This CDR3 has 14 amino acids. The germline V and J ends were trimmed by 3 bases and 10 bases, with 13 bases remaining between them. Germline V gives CDR1 MNHEY, CDR2 SMNVEV (reference sequence). The CDR3 region is CASSFADWRSPLHF. CDR3 coding DNA: TGTGCCAGCAGTTTTGCAGATTGGAGATCACCCCTCCACTTT.

This clonotype has just a few counts. The chain uses TRBV9 and TRBJ1-1; D is perhaps TRBD1 (6 bases). The germline V gene has CDR1 SGDLS and CDR2 YYNGEE. This CDR3 spans 15 amino acids. V gave up 0 bases and J gave up 11 bases, with 20 bases separating them. CDR3 loop: CASSVAGQGSLEAFF. CDR3 DNA sequence: TGTGCCAGCAGCGTAGCGGGGCAGGGGAGTTTAGAGGCTTTCTTT.

CDR3 nucleotides: TGTGCCAGCCAAGGACAGGGTGTTGAAAAACTGTTTTTT. Its protein is CASQGQGVEKLFF. The genes are TRBV11-2 and TRBJ1-4; 8 nucleotides match TRBD1. Germline CDR1 is SGHAT and CDR2 is FQNNGV. CDR3 length: 13 amino acids. V dropped 8 bases and J dropped 7; count of bases not matched to a gene: 6.

This clonotype occurred a few times. The chain employs TRBV12-3 or TRBV12-4 and TRBJ2-5; no clear D. The end of the DNA aligns better with TRBJ2-1, so the J call may be wrong. CDR3 size: 13 residues. CDR3 DNA: TGTGCCAGCAGCTTGACTGACTACAATGAGCAGTTCTTC. It translates to CASSLTDYNEQFF.

This clonotype was seen more than once but under ten times. The chain joins TRBV28 to TRBJ1-2, with no clear D. From germline, CDR1 is MDHEN and CDR2 SYDVKM. The CDR3 consists of 13 residues. V lost 5 bases to trimming and J lost 2 bases, with 9 bases between them. The CDR3 DNA reads TGTGCCAGCAGTCCAACAGAAAACTATGGCTACACCTTC. It specifies CASSPTENYGYTF.

The chain recombines TRBV14 with TRBJ2-5; D is perhaps TRBD2 (6 bases). The CDR3 has 14 amino acids. Trimming left V 4 bases short and J 6 bases short, with 15 bases between. Germline V lookup: CDR1 SGHDN, CDR2 FVKESK. The CDR3 DNA follows: TGTGCCAGCAGCCGGAGGGATTCGAGGAAGACCCAGTACTTC. This translates into CASSRRDSRKTQYF.

This chain links TRBV29-1 with TRBJ1-2; perhaps TRBD1 as D (5 bases). CDR1 is SQVTM, CDR2 ANQGSEA, per germline. CDR3 size: 11 residues. V lost 7 bases, J lost 8 bases, and 14 bases lay in between. The CDR3 nucleotides are TGCAGCGCTGGCCGGGACCAAGGCTACACCTTC. Translating gives CSAGRDQGYTF.

This clonotype was observed a few times. V is TRBV6-5 and J is TRBJ2-1; 12 positions agree with TRBD2. Germline trimming cut 0 bases from V and 7 bases from J; bases unmatched to any gene: 4. The CDR3 extends over 16 amino acids. Looked up from germline, CDR1 is MNHEY and CDR2 is SVGAGI. CDR3 DNA: TGTGCCAGCAGTTACTCAGGACTAGCGGGGATAAATGAGCAGTTCTTC. This codes for CASSYSGLAGINEQFF.